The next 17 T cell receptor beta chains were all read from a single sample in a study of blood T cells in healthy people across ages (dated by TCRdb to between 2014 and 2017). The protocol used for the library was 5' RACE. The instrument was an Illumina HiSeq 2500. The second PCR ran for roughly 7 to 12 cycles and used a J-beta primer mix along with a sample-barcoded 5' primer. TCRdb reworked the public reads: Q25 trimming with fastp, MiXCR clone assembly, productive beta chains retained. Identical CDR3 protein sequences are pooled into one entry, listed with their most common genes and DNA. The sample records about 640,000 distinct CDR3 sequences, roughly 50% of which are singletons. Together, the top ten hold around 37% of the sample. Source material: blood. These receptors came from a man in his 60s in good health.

The CDR3 protein is CASSYTEAFF. For the CDR3, the DNA is TGTGCCAGCAGTTACACTGAAGCTTTCTTT. The chain employs TRBV6-1 and TRBJ1-1; D gene unclear. Trimming left V 5 bases short and J 3 bases short, with 1 base between. Germline V gene lookup returns CDR1 MNHNS and CDR2 SASEGT. The length of the CDR3 is 10 residues.

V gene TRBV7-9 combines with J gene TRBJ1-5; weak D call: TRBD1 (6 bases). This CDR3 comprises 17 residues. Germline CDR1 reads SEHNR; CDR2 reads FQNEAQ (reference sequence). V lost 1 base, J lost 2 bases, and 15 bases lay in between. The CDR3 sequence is CASSLGAGAAGNQPQHF. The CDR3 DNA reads TGTGCCAGCAGCTTAGGTGCAGGGGCCGCCGGCAATCAGCCCCAGCATTTT.

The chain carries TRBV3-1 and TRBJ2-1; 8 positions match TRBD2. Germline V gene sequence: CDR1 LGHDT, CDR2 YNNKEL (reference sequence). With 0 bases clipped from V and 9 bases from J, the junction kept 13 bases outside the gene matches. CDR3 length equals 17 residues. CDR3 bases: TGTGCCAGCAGCCAAGATCCCCGGGTAGCGGGGACAAGTGAGCAGTTCTTC. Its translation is CASSQDPRVAGTSEQFF.

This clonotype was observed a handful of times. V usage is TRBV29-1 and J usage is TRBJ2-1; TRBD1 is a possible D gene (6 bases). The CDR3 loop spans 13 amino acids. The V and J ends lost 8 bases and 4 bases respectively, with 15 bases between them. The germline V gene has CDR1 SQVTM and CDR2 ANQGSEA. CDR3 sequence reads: CSIVTTGYNEQFF. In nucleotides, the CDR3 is TGCAGCATAGTAACCACAGGGTACAATGAGCAGTTCTTC.

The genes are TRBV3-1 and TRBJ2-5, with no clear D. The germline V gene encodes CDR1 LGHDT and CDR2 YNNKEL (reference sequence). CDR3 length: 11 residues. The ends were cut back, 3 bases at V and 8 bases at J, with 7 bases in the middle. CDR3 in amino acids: CASSHRRTQYF. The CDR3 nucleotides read TGTGCCAGCAGCCACCGGAGAACCCAGTACTTC.

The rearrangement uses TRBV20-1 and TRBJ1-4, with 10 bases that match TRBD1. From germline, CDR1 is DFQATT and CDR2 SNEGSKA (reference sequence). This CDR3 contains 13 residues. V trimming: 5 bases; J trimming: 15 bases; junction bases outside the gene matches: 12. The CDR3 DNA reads TGCAGTGCTCCACCAAGAGGACAGGGGGTAATGTTTTTT. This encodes CSAPPRGQGVMFF.

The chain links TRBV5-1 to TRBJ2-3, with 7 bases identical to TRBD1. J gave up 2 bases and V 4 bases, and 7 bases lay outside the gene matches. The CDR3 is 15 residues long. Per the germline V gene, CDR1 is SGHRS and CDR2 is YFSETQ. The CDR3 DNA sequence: TGCGCCAGCAGCCCCAAGACAGGGTACACAGATACGCAGTATTTT. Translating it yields CASSPKTGYTDTQYF.

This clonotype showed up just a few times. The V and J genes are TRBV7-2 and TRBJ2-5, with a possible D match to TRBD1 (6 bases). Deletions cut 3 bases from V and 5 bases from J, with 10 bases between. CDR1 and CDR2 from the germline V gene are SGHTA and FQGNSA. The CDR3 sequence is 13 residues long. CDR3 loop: CASSFNRAETQYF. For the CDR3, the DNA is TGTGCCAGCAGCTTTAACAGGGCCGAGACCCAGTACTTC.

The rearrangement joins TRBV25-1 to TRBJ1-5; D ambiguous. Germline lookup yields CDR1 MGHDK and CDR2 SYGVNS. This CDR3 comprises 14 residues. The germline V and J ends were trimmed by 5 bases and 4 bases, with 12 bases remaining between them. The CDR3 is CASSPQVDNQPQHF. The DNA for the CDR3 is TGTGCCAGCAGTCCCCAGGTAGATAATCAGCCCCAGCATTTT.

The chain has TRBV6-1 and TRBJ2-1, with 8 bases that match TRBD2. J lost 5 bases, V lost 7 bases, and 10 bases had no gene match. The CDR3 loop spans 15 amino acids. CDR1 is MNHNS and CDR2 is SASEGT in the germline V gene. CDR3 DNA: TGTGCCAGCATCGCCGGGGGGGGCAACGACAATGAGCAGTTCTTC. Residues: CASIAGGGNDNEQFF.

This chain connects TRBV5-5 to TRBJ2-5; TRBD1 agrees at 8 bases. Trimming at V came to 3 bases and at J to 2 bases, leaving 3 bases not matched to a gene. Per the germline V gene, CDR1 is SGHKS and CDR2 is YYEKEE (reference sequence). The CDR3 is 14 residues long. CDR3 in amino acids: CASSYTGGQETQYF. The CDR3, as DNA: TGTGCCAGCAGCTACACAGGGGGTCAAGAGACCCAGTACTTC.

The CDR3 loop is CASSLQQGLADTQYF. CDR3 bases: TGCGCCAGCAGCTTACAACAGGGGTTGGCAGATACGCAGTATTTT. The chain joins TRBV5-1 to TRBJ2-3; the match to TRBD1 covers 7 bases. The germline gives CDR1 SGHRS, CDR2 YFSETQ. CDR3 length: 15 amino acids. Losses at the gene ends were 2 bases for V and 4 bases for J; bases not matched to a gene: 7.

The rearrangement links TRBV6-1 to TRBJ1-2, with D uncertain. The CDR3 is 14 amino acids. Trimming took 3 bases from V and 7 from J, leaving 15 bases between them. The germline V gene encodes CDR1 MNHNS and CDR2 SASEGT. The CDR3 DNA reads TGTGCCAGCAGTGATTTTGCGGCGGTTGGTGGCTACACCTTC. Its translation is CASSDFAAVGGYTF.

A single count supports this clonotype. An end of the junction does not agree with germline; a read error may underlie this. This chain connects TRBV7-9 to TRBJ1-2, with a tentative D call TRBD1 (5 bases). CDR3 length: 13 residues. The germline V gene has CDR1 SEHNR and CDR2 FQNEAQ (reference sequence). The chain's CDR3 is CASSFGGTYGYTF. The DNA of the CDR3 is TGTGCCAGCAGCTTTGGAGGGACCTATGGCTATACCTTC.

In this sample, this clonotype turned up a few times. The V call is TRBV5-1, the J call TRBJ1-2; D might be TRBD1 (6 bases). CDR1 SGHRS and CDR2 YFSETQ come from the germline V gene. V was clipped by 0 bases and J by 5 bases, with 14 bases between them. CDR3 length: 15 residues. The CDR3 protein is CASSLAGAGAYGYTF. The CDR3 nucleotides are TGCGCCAGCAGCTTGGCGGGGGCCGGAGCTTATGGCTACACCTTC.

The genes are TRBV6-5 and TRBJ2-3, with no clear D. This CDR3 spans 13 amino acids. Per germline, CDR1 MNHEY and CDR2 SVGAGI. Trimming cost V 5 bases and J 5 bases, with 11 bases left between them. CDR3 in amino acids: CASSTLVGDTQYF. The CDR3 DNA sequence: TGTGCCAGCAGTACCTTAGTGGGAGATACGCAGTATTTT.

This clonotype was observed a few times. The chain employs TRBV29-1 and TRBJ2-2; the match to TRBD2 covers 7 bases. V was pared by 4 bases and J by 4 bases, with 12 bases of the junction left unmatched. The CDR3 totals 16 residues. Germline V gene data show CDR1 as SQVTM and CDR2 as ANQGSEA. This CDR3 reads CSVAVFGGGPTGELFF. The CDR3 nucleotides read TGCAGCGTTGCAGTGTTCGGCGGGGGACCCACCGGGGAGCTGTTTTTT.